The next 10 T cell receptor beta chains were all read from a single sample in a study of patients and donors after allogeneic stem cell transplantation. MiXCR was run by TCRdb on the RT-PCR reads, yielding one entry per CDR3 protein. The profile shows over 350,000 distinct CDR3 sequences, 16% of them singletons. The sample taken for sequencing was blood, either unsorted or a sorted T cell fraction (not recorded which). These receptors were taken from a human donor who was either an allogeneic HSCT recipient or a stem cell or donor lymphocyte infusion donor (not recorded which). It is not recorded whose cells these are; they may come from a transplant donor.

This chain joins TRBV12-3 or TRBV12-4 and TRBJ1-2; 8 bases line up with TRBD1. V was pared by 5 bases and J by 9 bases, with 5 bases of the junction left unmatched. The CDR3 is made up of 12 amino acids. For the CDR3, the DNA is TGTGCCAGCAGTGGGGACAGGTTTCGCTACACCTTC. It codes for CASSGDRFRYTF.

This clonotype was recorded a few times. The chain joins TRBV2 to TRBJ2-3; TRBD2 aligns across 10 bases. Germline CDR1 SNHLY, CDR2 FYNNEI. Trimming cost V 1 base and J 3 bases; bases outside gene matches: 7. The CDR3 covers 17 residues. CDR3 nucleotide sequence: TGTGCCAGCAGTGAAGGAGTGCTAGCGGGGGTAACAGATACGCAGTATTTT. Translation gives CASSEGVLAGVTDTQYF.

This clonotype was counted only a few times. This chain joins TRBV7-3 and TRBJ2-5, with TRBD2 matching 12 bases. This CDR3 comprises 14 residues. The germline V gene encodes CDR1 SGHTA and CDR2 FQGTGA. Unmatched junction bases numbered 10, after V lost 10 bases and J lost 7 bases. In DNA, the CDR3 is TGTGCCACCTCTCTAGCGGGGGGGCCAGGGACCCAGTACTTC. This translates into CATSLAGGPGTQYF.

V and J are TRBV5-1 and TRBJ2-3; 8 bases agree with TRBD1. Trimming removed 3 bases from V and 3 bases from J; junction bases left unmatched: 9. Germline-derived CDR1 and CDR2 are SGHRS and YFSETQ. The length of the CDR3 is 16 residues. The CDR3 is CASSYLLGQGTDTQYF. For the CDR3, the DNA is TGCGCCAGCAGCTACTTACTTGGACAGGGAACAGATACGCAGTATTTT.

The rearrangement links TRBV5-1 to TRBJ2-2; 10 nucleotides match TRBD1. Trimming cost V 6 bases and J 5 bases; bases outside gene matches: 7. Germline V CDR1 and CDR2: SGHRS, YFSETQ. This CDR3 spans 15 amino acids. CDR3 loop: CASTGTGERTGELFF. The CDR3 DNA sequence: TGCGCCAGCACTGGGACAGGGGAGAGGACCGGGGAGCTGTTTTTT.

The genes are TRBV2 and TRBJ2-1; 9 bases align to TRBD2. CDR1 and CDR2 (germline): SNHLY, FYNNEI. This CDR3 region has 18 residues. The junction had 14 bases not matched to a gene; V was cut back by 3 bases and J by 5 bases. This chain's CDR3 is CASSDRLAGSTHHNEQFF. The CDR3 coding sequence is TGTGCCAGCAGTGATAGGCTAGCGGGATCTACCCACCACAATGAGCAGTTCTTC.

This chain connects TRBV12-3 or TRBV12-4 to TRBJ2-1; 8 bases align to TRBD2. V trimming: 5 bases; J trimming: 7 bases; junction bases outside the gene matches: 10. The CDR3 covers 15 residues. CDR3 region: CASSRSGSRVNEQFF. CDR3 bases: TGTGCCAGCAGTCGCAGCGGGAGTCGGGTTAATGAGCAGTTCTTC.

The V gene is TRBV12-5, the J gene TRBJ2-7; D unclear. The length of the CDR3 is 15 residues. V lost 6 bases and J lost 0, with 15 bases in between. Per germline, CDR1 LGHNT and CDR2 FRNRAP. CDR3 sequence (DNA): TGTGCTAGTGGCTATCCCCCTAACAGCTCCTACGAGCAGTACTTC. Translation: CASGYPPNSSYEQYF.

This clonotype appeared a single time. A much larger clone lies one base from this, so it may be a read error. The V and J genes are TRBV6-2 or TRBV6-3 and TRBJ1-1; no clear D. Germline V gives CDR1 MNHEY, CDR2 SVGEGT. The CDR3 contains 11 residues. Trimming pared 7 bases from V and 3 bases from J, leaving 6 bases between. CDR3 sequence: CASTRDTEAFF. In DNA, the CDR3 is TGTGCCAGCACGAGGGACACTGAAGCTTTCTTT.

This clonotype was recorded at least ten times. The chain couples TRBV20-1 to TRBJ2-5; perhaps D is TRBD1 or TRBD2 (5 bases each). This CDR3 comprises 13 residues. The ends were cut back, 2 bases at V and 2 bases at J, with 9 bases in the middle. Germline V gene lookup returns CDR1 DFQATT and CDR2 SNEGSKA (reference sequence). The CDR3 coding sequence is TGCAGTGCTAGACGGGGACCTCAAGAGACCCAGTACTTC. It encodes CSARRGPQETQYF.